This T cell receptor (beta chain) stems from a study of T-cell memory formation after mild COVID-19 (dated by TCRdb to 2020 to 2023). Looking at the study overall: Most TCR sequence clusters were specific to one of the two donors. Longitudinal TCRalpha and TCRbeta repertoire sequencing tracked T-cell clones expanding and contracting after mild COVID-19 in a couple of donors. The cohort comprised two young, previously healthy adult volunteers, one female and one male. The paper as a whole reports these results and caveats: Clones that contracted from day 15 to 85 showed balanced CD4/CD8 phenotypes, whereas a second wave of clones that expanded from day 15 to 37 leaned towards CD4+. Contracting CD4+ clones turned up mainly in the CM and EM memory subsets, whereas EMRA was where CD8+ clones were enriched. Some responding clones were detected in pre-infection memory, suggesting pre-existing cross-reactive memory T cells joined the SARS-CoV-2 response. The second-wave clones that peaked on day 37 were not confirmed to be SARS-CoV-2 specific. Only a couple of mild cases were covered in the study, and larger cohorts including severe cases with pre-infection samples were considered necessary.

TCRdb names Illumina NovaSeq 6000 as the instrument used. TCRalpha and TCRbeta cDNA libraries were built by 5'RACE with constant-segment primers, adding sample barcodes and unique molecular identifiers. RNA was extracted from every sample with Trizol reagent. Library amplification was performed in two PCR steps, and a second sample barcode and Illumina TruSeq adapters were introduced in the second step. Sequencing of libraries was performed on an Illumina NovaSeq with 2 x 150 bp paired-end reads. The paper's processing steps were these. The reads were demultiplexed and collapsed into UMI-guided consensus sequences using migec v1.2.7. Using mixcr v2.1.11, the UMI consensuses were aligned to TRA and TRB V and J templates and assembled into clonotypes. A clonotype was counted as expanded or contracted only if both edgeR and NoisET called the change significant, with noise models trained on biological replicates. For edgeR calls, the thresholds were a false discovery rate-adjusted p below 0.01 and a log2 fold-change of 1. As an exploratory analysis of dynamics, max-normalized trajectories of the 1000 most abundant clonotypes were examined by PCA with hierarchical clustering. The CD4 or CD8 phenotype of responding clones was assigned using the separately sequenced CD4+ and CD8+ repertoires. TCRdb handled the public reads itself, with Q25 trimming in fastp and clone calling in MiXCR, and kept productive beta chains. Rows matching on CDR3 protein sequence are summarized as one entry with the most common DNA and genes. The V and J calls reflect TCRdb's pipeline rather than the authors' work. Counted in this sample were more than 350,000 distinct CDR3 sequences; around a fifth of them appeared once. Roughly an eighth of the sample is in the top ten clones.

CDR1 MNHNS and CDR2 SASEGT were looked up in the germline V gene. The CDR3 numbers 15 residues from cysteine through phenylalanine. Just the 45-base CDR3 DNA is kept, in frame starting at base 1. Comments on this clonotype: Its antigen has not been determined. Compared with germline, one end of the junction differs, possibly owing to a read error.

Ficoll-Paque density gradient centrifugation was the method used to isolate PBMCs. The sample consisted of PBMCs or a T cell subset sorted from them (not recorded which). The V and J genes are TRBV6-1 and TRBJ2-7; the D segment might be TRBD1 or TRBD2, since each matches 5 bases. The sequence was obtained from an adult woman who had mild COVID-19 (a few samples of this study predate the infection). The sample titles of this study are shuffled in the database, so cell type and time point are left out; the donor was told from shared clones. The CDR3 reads CASSEGTWSPYEQYF. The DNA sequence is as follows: TGTGCCAGCAGCGAAGGGACCTGGTCCCCCTACGAGCAGTACTTC.